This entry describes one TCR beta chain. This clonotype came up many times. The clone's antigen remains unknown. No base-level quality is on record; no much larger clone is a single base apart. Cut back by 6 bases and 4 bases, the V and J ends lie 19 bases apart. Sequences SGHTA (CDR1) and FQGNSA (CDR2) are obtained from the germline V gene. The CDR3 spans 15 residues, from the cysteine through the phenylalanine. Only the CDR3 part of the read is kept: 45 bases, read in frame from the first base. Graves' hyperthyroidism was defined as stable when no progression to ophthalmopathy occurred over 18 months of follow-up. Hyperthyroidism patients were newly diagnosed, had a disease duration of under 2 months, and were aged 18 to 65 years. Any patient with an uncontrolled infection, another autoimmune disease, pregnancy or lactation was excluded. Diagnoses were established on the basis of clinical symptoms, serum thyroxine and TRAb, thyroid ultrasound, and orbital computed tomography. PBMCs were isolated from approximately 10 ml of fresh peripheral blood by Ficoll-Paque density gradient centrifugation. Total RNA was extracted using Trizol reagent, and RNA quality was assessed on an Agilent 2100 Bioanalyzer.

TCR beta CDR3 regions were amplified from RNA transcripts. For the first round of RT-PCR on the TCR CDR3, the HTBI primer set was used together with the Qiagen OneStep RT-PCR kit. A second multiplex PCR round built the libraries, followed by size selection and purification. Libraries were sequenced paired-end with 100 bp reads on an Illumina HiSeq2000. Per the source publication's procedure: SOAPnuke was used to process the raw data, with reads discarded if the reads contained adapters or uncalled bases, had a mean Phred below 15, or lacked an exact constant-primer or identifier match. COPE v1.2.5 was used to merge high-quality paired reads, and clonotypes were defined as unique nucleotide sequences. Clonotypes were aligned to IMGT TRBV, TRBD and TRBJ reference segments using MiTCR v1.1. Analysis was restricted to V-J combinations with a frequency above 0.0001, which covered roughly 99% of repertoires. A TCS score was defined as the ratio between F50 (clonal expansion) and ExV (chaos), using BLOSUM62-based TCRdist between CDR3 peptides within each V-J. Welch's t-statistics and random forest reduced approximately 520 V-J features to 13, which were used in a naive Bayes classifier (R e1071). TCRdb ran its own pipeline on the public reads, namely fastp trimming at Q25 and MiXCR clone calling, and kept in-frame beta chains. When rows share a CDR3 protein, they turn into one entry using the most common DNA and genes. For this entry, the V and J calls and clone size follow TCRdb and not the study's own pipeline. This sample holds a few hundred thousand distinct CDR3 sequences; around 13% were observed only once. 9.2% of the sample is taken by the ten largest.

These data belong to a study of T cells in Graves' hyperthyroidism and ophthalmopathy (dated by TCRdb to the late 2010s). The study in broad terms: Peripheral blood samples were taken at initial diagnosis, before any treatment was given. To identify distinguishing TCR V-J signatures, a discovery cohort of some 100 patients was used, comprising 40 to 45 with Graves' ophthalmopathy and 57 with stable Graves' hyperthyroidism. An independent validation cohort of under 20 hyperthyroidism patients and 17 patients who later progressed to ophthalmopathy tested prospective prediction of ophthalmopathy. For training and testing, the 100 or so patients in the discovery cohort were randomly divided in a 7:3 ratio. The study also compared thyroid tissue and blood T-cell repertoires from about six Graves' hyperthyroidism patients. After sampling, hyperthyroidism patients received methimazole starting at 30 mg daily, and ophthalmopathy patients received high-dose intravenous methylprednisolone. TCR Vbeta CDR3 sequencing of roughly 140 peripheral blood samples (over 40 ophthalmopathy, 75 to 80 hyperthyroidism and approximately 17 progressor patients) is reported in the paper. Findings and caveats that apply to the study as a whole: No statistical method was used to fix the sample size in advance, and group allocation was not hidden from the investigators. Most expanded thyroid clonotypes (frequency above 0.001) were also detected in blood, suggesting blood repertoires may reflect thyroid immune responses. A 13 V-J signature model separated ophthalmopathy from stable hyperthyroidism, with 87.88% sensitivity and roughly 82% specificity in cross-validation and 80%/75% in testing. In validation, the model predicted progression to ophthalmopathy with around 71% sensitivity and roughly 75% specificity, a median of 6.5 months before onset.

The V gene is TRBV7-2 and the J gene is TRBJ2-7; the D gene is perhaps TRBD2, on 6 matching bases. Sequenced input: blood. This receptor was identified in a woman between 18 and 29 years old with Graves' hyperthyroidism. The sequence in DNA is TGTGCCAGCAGTCTAACCCACGGGGGATCTTACGAGCAGTACTTC. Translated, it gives CASSLTHGGSYEQYF.